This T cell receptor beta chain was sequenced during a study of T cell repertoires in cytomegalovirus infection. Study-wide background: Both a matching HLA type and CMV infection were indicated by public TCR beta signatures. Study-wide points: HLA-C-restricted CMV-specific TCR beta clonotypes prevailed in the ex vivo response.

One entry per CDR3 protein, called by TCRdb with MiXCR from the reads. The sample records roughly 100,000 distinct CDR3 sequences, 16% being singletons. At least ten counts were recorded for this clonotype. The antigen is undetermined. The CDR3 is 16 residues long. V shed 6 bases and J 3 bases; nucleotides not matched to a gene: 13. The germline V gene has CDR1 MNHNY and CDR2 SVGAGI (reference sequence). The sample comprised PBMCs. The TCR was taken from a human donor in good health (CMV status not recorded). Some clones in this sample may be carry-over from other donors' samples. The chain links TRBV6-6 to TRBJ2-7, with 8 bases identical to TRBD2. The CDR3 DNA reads TGTGCCAGCAGACCACCCGGGAGGCGGGAGGTCTACGAGCAGTACTTC. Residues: CASRPPGRREVYEQYF.